This T cell receptor (beta chain) emerged from a study of T cells in Graves' hyperthyroidism and ophthalmopathy. There are many counts of this clonotype. The CDR3 regions of TCR beta were amplified from RNA transcripts. The HTBI primer set drove a first-round RT-PCR of the TCR CDR3. TCRdb ran MiXCR on the multiplex PCR reads and lists one entry per CDR3 protein. The sample contains fewer than 400,000 distinct CDR3 sequences, about 14% of which appear only once. Clinicians diagnosed patients from clinical symptoms, serum thyroxine and TRAb, thyroid ultrasound and orbital computed tomography. The PBMCs studied were ones that came from about 10 ml fresh peripheral blood. Source material: blood. The TCR was taken from a man aged 45-65 years with Graves' ophthalmopathy.

Here the CDR3 reads CSARDKGPYEQYF. DNA for the CDR3: TGCAGTGCTAGAGACAAGGGTCCCTACGAGCAGTACTTC. This rearrangement joins TRBV20-1 to TRBJ2-7; no clear D gene. Germline values: CDR1 DFQATT, CDR2 SNEGSKA (reference sequence). CDR3 length: 13 amino acids. The V end was cut by 0 bases, the J end by 2 bases, with 8 bases between.